A selection of T cell receptor beta chains follows, all from one sample in a study of PD-1 and CTLA-4 blockade in melanoma. The table came from immunoSEQ multiplex PCR; TCRdb's copy has only in-frame clones and leaves some out. There are almost 30,000 clones in the sample; 85% to 90% occur only once, and roughly 8.1% lies in the top ten. Sequencing was performed on CD8+ T cells from peripheral blood, taken before anti-PD-1 treatment. The receptors here all came from a human donor with melanoma. The CDR3 runs from the conserved cysteine through the conserved F or W. D genes are given only for firm matches. Only part of the rows carry a size: once, few, many, or a class if the clone is expanded.

v_call: TRBV11-2
d_call: -
clone_size: -
j_call: TRBJ2-5
cdr3_aa: CASSPVDGFETQYF
cdr3_nt: TGTGCCAGCAGCCCAGTGGACGGCTTTGAGACCCAGTACTTC

v_call: TRBV7-9
d_call: -
clone_size: -
j_call: TRBJ2-7
cdr3_aa: CASSSSPGYEQYF
cdr3_nt: TGTGCCAGCAGCTCTTCCCCAGGTTACGAGCAGTACTTC

v_call: TRBV19
d_call: TRBD1
clone_size: -
j_call: TRBJ1-2
cdr3_aa: CASETGARYGYTF
cdr3_nt: TGTGCCAGTGAGACAGGGGCACGCTATGGCTACACCTTC

v_call: TRBV5-1
d_call: TRBD1
clone_size: -
j_call: TRBJ2-2
cdr3_aa: CASFDRANTGELFF
cdr3_nt: TGCGCCAGCTTCGACAGGGCGAACACCGGGGAGCTGTTTTTT

v_call: TRBV5-1
d_call: -
clone_size: -
j_call: TRBJ2-7
cdr3_aa: CASSLDPTYSYEQYF
cdr3_nt: TGCGCCAGCAGCTTGGACCCAACCTACTCCTACGAGCAGTACTTC

v_call: TRBV5-1
d_call: TRBD1
clone_size: -
j_call: TRBJ2-7
cdr3_aa: CASRYTTGDPYEQYF
cdr3_nt: TGCGCCAGCAGGTACACAACAGGGGACCCCTACGAGCAGTACTTC

v_call: TRBV6-5
d_call: -
clone_size: -
j_call: TRBJ2-3
cdr3_aa: CASSTTHPSTDTQYF
cdr3_nt: TGTGCCAGCAGTACGACACATCCTAGCACAGATACGCAGTATTTT

v_call: TRBV27
d_call: -
clone_size: -
j_call: TRBJ1-5
cdr3_aa: CASSLRGSNQPQHF
cdr3_nt: TGTGCCAGCAGTTTACGCGGTAGCAATCAGCCCCAGCATTTT

v_call: TRBV24-1
d_call: TRBD1
clone_size: -
j_call: TRBJ2-5
cdr3_aa: CATSDQQGYQETQYF
cdr3_nt: TGTGCCACCAGTGACCAACAGGGGTACCAAGAGACCCAGTACTTC

v_call: TRBV5-1
d_call: -
clone_size: -
j_call: TRBJ2-5
cdr3_aa: CASSLEGSQETQYF
cdr3_nt: TGCGCCAGCAGCTTGGAAGGGAGTCAAGAGACCCAGTACTTC

v_call: TRBV24-1
d_call: -
clone_size: -
j_call: TRBJ2-5
cdr3_aa: CATSPGRIIQETQYF
cdr3_nt: TGTGCCACAAGTCCGGGACGCATCATCCAAGAGACCCAGTACTTC

v_call: TRBV27
d_call: -
clone_size: few
j_call: TRBJ2-7
cdr3_aa: CASSSRDEGYREQYF
cdr3_nt: TGTGCCAGCAGTTCTCGGGACGAAGGATATAGGGAGCAGTACTTC

v_call: TRBV13
d_call: -
clone_size: -
j_call: TRBJ1-1
cdr3_aa: CASSFRGMNTEAFF
cdr3_nt: TGTGCCAGCAGCTTCCGTGGAATGAACACTGAAGCTTTCTTT

v_call: TRBV4-2
d_call: -
clone_size: medium-sized
j_call: TRBJ1-3
cdr3_aa: CASSQVDGLSGNTIYF
cdr3_nt: TGTGCCAGCAGCCAAGTAGACGGATTATCTGGAAACACCATATATTTT

v_call: TRBV29-1
d_call: -
clone_size: -
j_call: TRBJ1-2
cdr3_aa: CSATGSQGYGYTF
cdr3_nt: TGCAGCGCTACAGGGTCCCAGGGCTATGGCTACACCTTC

v_call: TRBV6-4
d_call: -
clone_size: -
j_call: TRBJ1-5
cdr3_aa: CASRGAPSSSSHF
cdr3_nt: TGTGCCAGCAGGGGGGCCCCGTCTTCGAGCTCGCATTTT

v_call: TRBV5-4
d_call: -
clone_size: -
j_call: TRBJ2-7
cdr3_aa: CASSLPQDYEQYF
cdr3_nt: TGTGCCAGCAGCCTACCGCAGGACTACGAGCAGTACTTC

v_call: TRBV6-6
d_call: TRBD1
clone_size: -
j_call: TRBJ1-2
cdr3_aa: CASNLPQQGTTYGYTF
cdr3_nt: TGTGCCAGCAATCTTCCTCAACAGGGGACTACCTATGGCTACACCTTC

v_call: TRBV13
d_call: -
clone_size: -
j_call: TRBJ2-1
cdr3_aa: CASSLAVVGYNEQFF
cdr3_nt: TGTGCCAGCAGCTTAGCGGTCGTGGGCTACAATGAGCAGTTCTTC

v_call: TRBV15
d_call: -
clone_size: -
j_call: TRBJ1-1
cdr3_aa: CATSRDPNTEAFF
cdr3_nt: TGTGCCACCAGCAGAGATCCTAACACTGAAGCTTTCTTT

v_call: TRBV27
d_call: TRBD1
clone_size: -
j_call: TRBJ1-2
cdr3_aa: CASSLARTGYGYTF
cdr3_nt: TGTGCCAGCAGTTTAGCCAGGACAGGCTATGGCTACACCTTC

v_call: TRBV19
d_call: TRBD1
clone_size: -
j_call: TRBJ1-5
cdr3_aa: CASSRDSKGNQPQHF
cdr3_nt: TGTGCCAGTAGTAGGGACAGTAAGGGCAATCAGCCCCAGCATTTT

v_call: TRBV6-2/TRBV6-3
d_call: -
clone_size: -
j_call: TRBJ1-1
cdr3_aa: CASGLTNTEAFF
cdr3_nt: TGTGCCAGCGGCCTTACGAACACTGAAGCTTTCTTT

v_call: TRBV7-9
d_call: -
clone_size: -
j_call: TRBJ2-1
cdr3_aa: CASSFGQGAFF
cdr3_nt: -

v_call: TRBV3-1/TRBV3-2
d_call: -
clone_size: once
j_call: TRBJ2-1
cdr3_aa: CASSTDPNEQFF
cdr3_nt: TGTGCCAGCAGTACGGACCCTAATGAGCAGTTCTTC

v_call: TRBV19
d_call: -
clone_size: -
j_call: TRBJ1-1
cdr3_aa: CASSGWVGLTEAFF
cdr3_nt: TGTGCCAGTAGTGGGTGGGTGGGGCTCACTGAAGCTTTCTTT

v_call: TRBV14
d_call: -
clone_size: -
j_call: TRBJ1-2
cdr3_aa: CASSPGGLGGYTF
cdr3_nt: TGTGCCAGCAGCCCTGGGGGATTGGGGGGCTACACCTTC

v_call: TRBV7-9
d_call: -
clone_size: once
j_call: TRBJ2-2
cdr3_aa: CASSPPGPGNGELFF
cdr3_nt: TGTGCCAGCAGCCCCCCGGGACCTGGCAACGGGGAGCTGTTTTTT

v_call: TRBV30
d_call: -
clone_size: once
j_call: TRBJ2-7
cdr3_aa: CATDVKGYEQYF
cdr3_nt: TGTGCCACAGATGTCAAGGGCTACGAGCAGTACTTC

v_call: TRBV7-9
d_call: -
clone_size: -
j_call: TRBJ1-1
cdr3_aa: CASSFTGPEAFF
cdr3_nt: TGTGCCAGCAGCTTCACAGGTCCTGAAGCTTTCTTT

v_call: TRBV5-4
d_call: TRBD2
clone_size: -
j_call: TRBJ2-1
cdr3_aa: CASSDASGRAIMYEQFF
cdr3_nt: TGTGCCAGCAGCGATGCTAGCGGGAGGGCCATCATGTATGAGCAGTTCTTC

v_call: TRBV3-1/TRBV3-2
d_call: -
clone_size: -
j_call: TRBJ2-7
cdr3_aa: CASSQAPGLSYEQYF
cdr3_nt: TGTGCCAGCAGCCAAGCCCCGGGACTTTCCTACGAGCAGTACTTC

v_call: TRBV2
d_call: TRBD1
clone_size: few
j_call: TRBJ1-1
cdr3_aa: CASIPRGEGATEAFF
cdr3_nt: TGTGCCAGCATCCCAAGGGGGGAGGGGGCCACTGAAGCTTTCTTT

v_call: TRBV27
d_call: -
clone_size: -
j_call: TRBJ2-3
cdr3_aa: CASRRSSTDTQYF
cdr3_nt: TGTGCCAGCCGAAGGTCTAGCACAGATACGCAGTATTTT

v_call: TRBV19
d_call: TRBD1
clone_size: -
j_call: TRBJ1-4
cdr3_aa: CASQDRSDRLTNEKLFF
cdr3_nt: TGTGCCAGCCAGGACAGGAGTGACCGATTAACTAATGAAAAACTGTTTTTT

v_call: TRBV5-4
d_call: -
clone_size: once
j_call: TRBJ1-2
cdr3_aa: CASSFSEGPDYGYTF
cdr3_nt: TGTGCCAGCAGCTTCAGCGAGGGGCCAGACTATGGCTACACCTTC

v_call: TRBV7-2
d_call: TRBD2
clone_size: -
j_call: TRBJ2-1
cdr3_aa: CASSLGLAGVPEQFF
cdr3_nt: TGTGCCAGCAGCTTAGGGCTAGCGGGAGTTCCTGAGCAGTTCTTC

v_call: TRBV5-8
d_call: -
clone_size: few
j_call: TRBJ1-1
cdr3_aa: CASSPGGGEAFF
cdr3_nt: TGTGCCAGCAGCCCCGGGGGTGGTGAAGCTTTCTTT

v_call: TRBV3-1/TRBV3-2
d_call: TRBD2
clone_size: -
j_call: TRBJ2-1
cdr3_aa: CASSHRASGYNEQFF
cdr3_nt: TGTGCCAGCAGCCATAGGGCTAGCGGCTACAATGAGCAGTTCTTC

v_call: TRBV7-6
d_call: TRBD1
clone_size: -
j_call: TRBJ2-3
cdr3_aa: CASSFGTGIPDTQYF
cdr3_nt: TGTGCCAGCAGCTTCGGGACAGGCATCCCAGATACGCAGTATTTT

v_call: TRBV28
d_call: -
clone_size: -
j_call: TRBJ1-2
cdr3_aa: CASRFRDGYTF
cdr3_nt: TGTGCCAGCAGATTTCGCGATGGCTACACCTTC

v_call: TRBV7-8
d_call: TRBD1
clone_size: few
j_call: TRBJ1-1
cdr3_aa: CASSLMGQGEIAFF
cdr3_nt: TGTGCCAGCAGCTTAATGGGACAGGGCGAGATAGCTTTCTTT

v_call: TRBV19
d_call: -
clone_size: -
j_call: TRBJ2-1
cdr3_aa: CASSYAKGNEQFF
cdr3_nt: TGTGCCAGTAGTTATGCGAAGGGGAATGAGCAGTTCTTC

v_call: TRBV7-9
d_call: TRBD1
clone_size: -
j_call: TRBJ1-1
cdr3_aa: CASSWTGDPEAFF
cdr3_nt: TGTGCCAGCAGCTGGACAGGGGACCCTGAAGCTTTCTTT

v_call: TRBV11-2
d_call: -
clone_size: -
j_call: TRBJ1-1
cdr3_aa: CASSLGTGAEAFF
cdr3_nt: TGTGCCAGCAGCTTAGGGACGGGCGCTGAAGCTTTCTTT

v_call: TRBV5-5
d_call: -
clone_size: -
j_call: TRBJ1-1
cdr3_aa: CASSLDLNTEAFF
cdr3_nt: TGTGCCAGCAGCTTGGATCTGAACACTGAAGCTTTCTTT

v_call: TRBV3-1/TRBV3-2
d_call: -
clone_size: -
j_call: TRBJ1-1
cdr3_aa: CASSQERLGGALDAFF
cdr3_nt: TGTGCCAGCAGCCAAGAGAGGTTGGGGGGGGCCCTCGACGCTTTCTTT

v_call: TRBV19
d_call: -
clone_size: once
j_call: TRBJ1-1
cdr3_aa: CASSNSPNTEAFF
cdr3_nt: TGTGCCAGTAGTAACAGCCCGAACACTGAAGCTTTCTTT

v_call: TRBV12-3/TRBV12-4
d_call: -
clone_size: -
j_call: TRBJ2-7
cdr3_aa: CASSGSISYEQYF
cdr3_nt: TGTGCCAGCAGTGGCAGCATCTCCTACGAGCAGTACTTC

v_call: TRBV2
d_call: -
clone_size: -
j_call: TRBJ2-2
cdr3_aa: CASSGVGPGELFF
cdr3_nt: TGTGCCAGCAGTGGGGTTGGACCAGGGGAGCTGTTTTTT

v_call: TRBV13
d_call: TRBD1
clone_size: few
j_call: TRBJ1-2
cdr3_aa: CASSPGQVNLLANYGYTF
cdr3_nt: TGTGCCAGCAGCCCGGGACAGGTTAACCTCTTAGCTAACTATGGCTACACCTTC

v_call: TRBV21-1
d_call: -
clone_size: few
j_call: TRBJ2-7
cdr3_aa: CARGFYEQYF
cdr3_nt: TGTGCCAGGGGGTTTTACGAGCAGTACTTC

v_call: TRBV5-6
d_call: TRBD1
clone_size: -
j_call: TRBJ2-7
cdr3_aa: CASSLAGTGLYEQYF
cdr3_nt: TGTGCCAGCAGCTTGGCCGGGACAGGATTGTACGAGCAGTACTTC

v_call: TRBV27
d_call: -
clone_size: -
j_call: TRBJ1-5
cdr3_aa: CASSYGGGNQPQHF
cdr3_nt: TGTGCCAGCAGTTATGGGGGAGGCAATCAGCCCCAGCATTTT